This TCR beta chain came from a study of blood T cell repertoires in COVID-19. Turning to the study itself: Material from acute and convalescent COVID-19 was sourced from the United States, Italy and Spain. PBMCs, B-cell-depleted T cells, or T cells provided the cDNA or gDNA that made up the material.

In the original processing: Estimation of nucleated cell counts relied on the amplification of reference gene primers. Assay: immunoSEQ multiplex PCR; the TCRdb copy retains only in-frame clones and omits some. For V, J and clone size, that table is used; D and trimming come from the DNA. The table lists about 76,000 clones, 75% to 85% of them singletons, with roughly a sixth in the top ten. Per germline, CDR1 SGHTA and CDR2 FQGNSA. The CDR3 runs 15 residues. The germline V and J ends were trimmed by 1 base and 6 bases, with 12 bases remaining between them. The sequence derives from a human donor in a cohort sampled during active COVID-19. The sample comprised peripheral blood. V usage is TRBV7-2 and J usage is TRBJ2-2; maybe TRBD2 (7 bases). The CDR3 DNA reads TGTGCCAGCAGCTTAGGCGGGGGCAAAGCCGGGGAGCTGTTTTTT. Protein sequence: CASSLGGGKAGELFF.